What follows are 29 T cell receptor beta chains derived from one specimen sequenced in a study of T cells in localized non-small cell lung cancer. Sequenced by immunoSEQ multiplex PCR; TCRdb stores in-frame clones only, minus some. Among about 78,000 clones listed, about 83% were seen once. Sample: peripheral blood, taken before any cancer treatment. The source of these receptors is a man aged 40-75 years with stage I lung adenocarcinoma.

This clone was seen only once. The chain joins TRBV5-1 to TRBJ1-2; D is ambiguous. The CDR3 has 13 amino acids. The V and J ends lost 0 bases and 4 bases respectively, with 7 bases between them. Germline assignment: CDR1 SGHRS and CDR2 YFSETQ. Here the CDR3 reads CASSLDGPYGYTF. DNA for the CDR3: TGCGCCAGCAGCTTGGACGGCCCCTATGGCTACACCTTC.

The chain employs TRBV9 and TRBJ2-2; D might be TRBD1 or TRBD2, each matching 5 bases. This CDR3 is 16 amino acids long. Germline assignment: CDR1 SGDLS and CDR2 YYNGEE. Deletions cut 4 bases from V and 3 bases from J, with 16 bases between. This chain's CDR3 is CASSIFERGHTGELFF. As DNA, the CDR3 is TGTGCCAGCAGCATTTTTGAGAGGGGTCACACCGGGGAGCTGTTTTTT.

This clone showed up just once. CDR3 sequence: CALQGDGRESPLHF. The CDR3 DNA follows: TGTGCCCTACAGGGGGACGGCAGAGAATCACCCCTCCACTTT. The chain recombines TRBV30 with TRBJ1-6; 8 bases align to TRBD1. This CDR3 has 14 residues. CDR1 and CDR2 from the germline V gene are GTSNPN and SVGIG (reference sequence). V lost 8 bases and J lost 10; bases outside the gene matches: 13. Full variable domain (rest looked up from reference TRBV30 and TRBJ1-6): SQTIHQWPATLVQPVGSPLSLECTVEGTSNPNLYWYRQAAGRGLQLLFYSVGIGQISSEVPQNLSASRPQDRQFILSSKKLLLSDSGFYLCALQGDGRESPLHFGNGTRLTVT.

The chain combines TRBV7-9 with TRBJ2-1, with 9 bases aligning to TRBD2. Trimming removed 2 bases from V and 4 bases from J; junction bases left unmatched: 15. This CDR3 comprises 19 residues. CDR1 SEHNR and CDR2 FQNEAQ come from the germline V gene (reference sequence). The CDR3: CASSLREGGGLAGYNEQFF. CDR3 nucleotides: TGTGCCAGCAGCTTACGTGAGGGCGGGGGACTAGCAGGTTACAATGAGCAGTTCTTC.

V usage is TRBV9 and J usage is TRBJ1-5, with D perhaps matching TRBD1 (6 bases). The CDR3 runs 14 residues. Between the trimmed V and J ends, which lost 3 bases and 3 bases, there was a span of 10 bases. Germline CDR1 reads SGDLS; CDR2 reads YYNGEE. CDR3 sequence (DNA): TGTGCCAGCAGCGGGGGGCAGCCCAATCAGCCCCAGCATTTT. It specifies CASSGGQPNQPQHF.

This chain connects TRBV5-4 to TRBJ1-2, with TRBD1 matching over 9 bases. The CDR3 totals 14 residues. CDR1 SGHNT and CDR2 YYREEE come from the germline V gene (reference sequence). V shed 4 bases and J 4 bases; nucleotides not matched to a gene: 5. The CDR3 protein is CASSPGQGRYGYTF. The CDR3 nucleotides are TGTGCCAGCAGCCCGGGACAGGGACGCTATGGCTACACCTTC.

The chain couples TRBV10-3 to TRBJ2-3; 7 nucleotides agree with TRBD2. The CDR3 has 13 residues. Germline V gene lookup returns CDR1 ENHRY and CDR2 SYGVKD. The ends lost 10 bases at V and 0 bases at J; junction bases unmatched: 4. For the CDR3, the DNA is TGTGCCACCAGCGGGGCTAGCACAGATACGCAGTATTTT. As protein: CATSGASTDTQYF.

The rearrangement uses TRBV7-2 and TRBJ2-1; TRBD1 matches 7 bases. The CDR3 is 15 amino acids. V shed 0 bases and J 6 bases; nucleotides not matched to a gene: 5. Germline V gives CDR1 SGHTA, CDR2 FQGNSA. CDR3 bases: TGTGCCAGCAGCTTAGCGCTGGCAGGGGGCAATGAGCAGTTCTTC. This translates into CASSLALAGGNEQFF.

The chain is built from TRBV9 and TRBJ2-7; no clear D. This CDR3 spans 14 amino acids. The germline V gene has CDR1 SGDLS and CDR2 YYNGEE. The V end lost 0 bases, the J end lost 4 bases, and 11 bases lay between the germline ends. This CDR3 reads CASSVAGLAYEQYF. CDR3 DNA: TGTGCCAGCAGCGTAGCCGGGCTTGCTTACGAGCAGTACTTC. The full variable domain, in which reference TRBV9 and TRBJ2-7 provide the parts outside the CDR3, is DSGVTQTPKHLITATGQRVTLRCSPRSGDLSVYWYQQSLDQGLQFLIQYYNGEERAKGNILERFSAQQFPDLHSELNLSSLELGDSALYFCASSVAGLAYEQYFGPGTRLTVT.

The chain carries TRBV7-3 and TRBJ2-5; the D gene is possibly TRBD2 (5 bases). This CDR3 is 15 amino acids long. Germline V gives CDR1 SGHTA, CDR2 FQGTGA. Trimming left V 4 bases short and J 1 base short, with 13 bases between. The CDR3 nucleotides read TGTGCCAGCAGCTATGGTCCGGGGTCCCAAGAGACCCAGTACTTC. Protein product: CASSYGPGSQETQYF.

Here the CDR3 DNA reads TGTGCCAGTAGTATCAGAGGGGGGCTGGGGCAAGAGACCCAGTACTTC. Its translation is CASSIRGGLGQETQYF. The chain is built from TRBV19 and TRBJ2-5, with D perhaps TRBD1 or TRBD2 (6 bases each). This CDR3 has 16 residues. Germline V gives CDR1 LNHDA, CDR2 SQIVND (reference sequence). Deletions cut 3 bases from V and 2 bases from J, with 16 bases between.

This rearrangement joins TRBV10-3 to TRBJ2-3; 10 nucleotides match TRBD1. J was trimmed by 1 base and V by 5 bases; bases with no gene match: 6. Germline V gives CDR1 ENHRY, CDR2 SYGVKD. This CDR3 comprises 16 residues. The chain's CDR3 is CAISQTTGGGTDTQYF. The CDR3 coding sequence is TGTGCCATCAGTCAAACGACAGGGGGCGGCACAGATACGCAGTATTTT.

The chain uses TRBV5-8 and TRBJ2-4, with D possibly being TRBD1 or TRBD2 (5 bases each). CDR1 is SGHTS and CDR2 is YDEGEE in the germline V gene. With 2 bases removed from V and 0 bases from J, the gap between germline ends came to 21 bases. The CDR3 has 19 residues. CDR3 protein: CASSFLSATGPLAKNIQYF. The CDR3 region has the DNA TGTGCCAGCAGCTTCCTTTCGGCCACGGGGCCTCTAGCCAAAAACATTCAGTACTTC.

The chain combines TRBV7-6 with TRBJ2-3, with 10 bases fitting TRBD2. Germline loops: CDR1 SGHVS, CDR2 FNYEAQ. J lost 3 bases, V lost 5 bases, and 17 bases had no gene match. The CDR3 runs to 19 residues. Here the CDR3 reads CASSPQAGGLTSGTDTQYF. The CDR3 nucleotides read TGTGCCAGCAGCCCCCAAGCGGGAGGGCTTACGAGTGGGACAGATACGCAGTATTTT.

The chain combines TRBV6-6 with TRBJ2-7; TRBD2 matches 13 bases. CDR1 is MNHNY and CDR2 is SVGAGI in the germline V gene (reference sequence). CDR3 length: 14 amino acids. The J segment lost 7 bases and the V segment lost 5 bases, leaving 5 bases of the junction unmatched. CDR3 nucleotides: TGTGCCAGCAGTCGGACTAGCGGGAGAGGTGAGCAGTACTTC. It is translated as CASSRTSGRGEQYF.

This sequence joins TRBV6-5 and TRBJ2-7, with a tentative D call TRBD1 (6 bases). The CDR3 spans 13 residues. The germline V and J ends were trimmed by 2 bases and 3 bases, with 8 bases remaining between them. CDR1 is MNHEY, CDR2 SVGAGI, per germline. Here the CDR3 DNA reads TGTGCCAGCAGTTACGGGACAAACTACGAGCAGTACTTC. Its translation: CASSYGTNYEQYF.

The rearrangement uses TRBV27 and TRBJ2-3; D gene ambiguous. The CDR3 is 11 amino acids. In germline, CDR1 is MNHEY, CDR2 SMNVEV (reference sequence). Trimming took off 7 bases at V and 5 bases at J, with 7 bases between the two ends. The CDR3 spells CASTERDTQYF. CDR3 sequence (DNA): TGTGCCAGCACCGAGAGAGATACGCAGTATTTT.

This clone was recorded a few times. The rearrangement links TRBV10-2 to TRBJ1-5, with D maybe TRBD1 (5 bases). CDR1 and CDR2 from the germline V gene are WSHSY and SAAADI. V was cut by 3 bases and J by 7 bases, with 13 bases left in between. CDR3 length equals 14 residues. The CDR3 coding sequence is TGCGCCAGCAGTGAAGGGACGGCCCTGCAGCCCCAGCATTTT. This codes for CASSEGTALQPQHF.

CDR3 region: CASSSRDFQYGYTF. The CDR3, as DNA: TGTGCCAGCAGTTCCCGGGACTTCCAATATGGCTACACCTTC. V usage is TRBV27 and J usage is TRBJ1-2, with D perhaps TRBD1 (5 bases). This CDR3 spans 14 amino acids. Trimming took off 4 bases at V and 5 bases at J, with 14 bases between the two ends. Per germline, CDR1 MNHEY and CDR2 SMNVEV (reference sequence).

The chain recombines TRBV25-1 with TRBJ1-6; D unclear. CDR1 MGHDK and CDR2 SYGVNS come from the germline V gene. V shed 3 bases and J shed 7 bases, with 10 bases lying between them. This CDR3 spans 14 amino acids. For the CDR3, the DNA is TGTGCCAGCAGTGACCGGCGGCCAAATTCACCCCTCCACTTT. Amino acids: CASSDRRPNSPLHF.

A few counts support this clone. This chain links TRBV18 with TRBJ1-2; maybe TRBD1 (6 bases). The germline gives CDR1 KGHSH, CDR2 LQKENI. V lost 2 bases, J lost 7 bases, and 26 bases lay in between. CDR3 length equals 18 residues. The CDR3 spells CASSPWAPLQSGGSGYTF. CDR3 sequence (DNA): TGTGCCAGCTCACCATGGGCGCCCCTACAATCGGGGGGCTCTGGCTACACCTTC.

The chain's CDR3 is CASSVGKRVGGELFF. The CDR3 DNA reads as TGTGCCAGCAGCGTAGGGAAAAGGGTTGGCGGGGAGCTGTTTTTT. This chain uses TRBV9 with TRBJ2-2; D call uncertain. The CDR3 spans 15 residues. The germline V gene has CDR1 SGDLS and CDR2 YYNGEE. Between the trimmed V and J ends, which lost 0 bases and 7 bases, there was a span of 13 bases.

The chain has TRBV15 and TRBJ2-2; D may be TRBD1 (5 bases). This CDR3 spans 14 amino acids. CDR1 LNHNV and CDR2 YYDKDF come from the germline V gene (reference sequence). Trimming cost V 2 bases and J 6 bases, with 10 bases left between them. This CDR3 is CATSRPTGPGELFF. CDR3 bases: TGTGCCACCAGCAGACCAACAGGTCCCGGGGAGCTGTTTTTT. The variable domain in full, completed from reference TRBV15 and TRBJ2-2, reads DAMVIQNPRYQVTQFGKPVTLSCSQTLNHNVMYWYQQKSSQAPKLLFHYYDKDFNNEADTPDNFQSRRPNTSFCFLDIRSPGLGDTAMYLCATSRPTGPGELFFGEGSRLTVL.

The J gene is TRBJ2-1, the V gene TRBV13, with 11 bases matching TRBD2. V trimming: 6 bases; J trimming: 8 bases; junction bases outside the gene matches: 12. The CDR3 has 16 amino acids. Looked up from germline, CDR1 is PRHDT and CDR2 is FYEKMQ (reference sequence). The CDR3 reads CASSFSGRASGDEQFF. The CDR3 DNA follows: TGTGCCAGCAGTTTTAGCGGGAGGGCCTCTGGCGATGAGCAGTTCTTC. Looking up the rest from reference TRBV13 and TRBJ2-1 gives the full variable domain: AAGVIQSPRHLIKEKRETATLKCYPIPRHDTVYWYQQGPGQDPQFLISFYEKMQSDKGSIPDRFSAQQFSDYHSELNMSSLELGDSALYFCASSFSGRASGDEQFFGPGTRLTVL.

Worth noting for this clone: Other DNA variants within this sample encode the same CDR3. The J gene is TRBJ2-7, the V gene TRBV28; no clear D. V was pared by 2 bases and J by 4 bases, with 3 bases between. Germline values: CDR1 MDHEN, CDR2 SYDVKM. The CDR3 has 11 amino acids. The CDR3 DNA follows: TGTGCCAGCAGTTTAGGGTACGAGCAGTACTTC. It codes for CASSLGYEQYF. Based on the CDR3 plus reference TRBV28 and TRBJ2-7, the full variable domain is DVKVTQSSRYLVKRTGEKVFLECVQDMDHENMFWYRQDPGLGLRLIYFSYDVKMKEKGDIPEGYSVSREKKERFSLILESASTNQTSMYLCASSLGYEQYFGPGTRLTVT.

This chain uses TRBV10-1 with TRBJ2-2; 8 bases map to TRBD2. The length of the CDR3 is 18 residues. Germline lookup yields CDR1 WNHNN and CDR2 SYGVQD (reference sequence). V was clipped by 1 base and J by 5 bases; unmatched bases: 12. The CDR3 nucleotides are TGCGCCAGCAGTGAGTTTATTCCGGGACTAGAGTATACCGGGGAGCTGTTTTTT. As protein: CASSEFIPGLEYTGELFF.

V gene TRBV6-5 combines with J gene TRBJ2-7; D gene uncertain. Germline assignment: CDR1 MNHEY and CDR2 SVGAGI. The CDR3 covers 11 residues. With 6 bases removed from V and 3 bases from J, the gap between germline ends came to 6 bases. CDR3 amino acids: CASRTYYEQYF. The CDR3 nucleotides read TGTGCCAGCAGGACATACTACGAGCAGTACTTC.

This chain links TRBV18 with TRBJ2-7; D remains ambiguous. V lost 3 bases to trimming and J lost 3 bases, with 15 bases between them. Germline V gives CDR1 KGHSH, CDR2 LQKENI. This CDR3 spans 15 amino acids. Here the CDR3 DNA reads TGTGCCAGCTCACCGGGATATCTTTCAGGCTACGAGCAGTACTTC. Translation gives CASSPGYLSGYEQYF.

The J gene is TRBJ2-2, the V gene TRBV19, with 10 bases lining up with TRBD1. CDR3 length: 14 amino acids. Unmatched junction bases numbered 4, after V lost 7 bases and J lost 5 bases. Germline CDR1 is LNHDA and CDR2 is SQIVND (reference sequence). The CDR3 here is CASKRTGGTGELFF. CDR3 nucleotide sequence: TGTGCCAGTAAACGGACAGGGGGTACCGGGGAGCTGTTTTTT.